The present TCR beta chain was sequenced within a study of Ad26.COV2.S vaccination and SARS-CoV-2 variants. TCRdb's table, derived via immunoSEQ multiplex PCR, lists solely in-frame clones and lacks some. The sample has 440,000 or so clones, about 90% seen once. Treatment denoted: 15 to 20 received Ad26.COV2.S at low or high dose, single or two shots; 5 received placebo; per-sample allocation not given. All samples were drawn on day 63, counting from the first vaccine or placebo injection. The CDR3 contains 15 residues. V lost 2 bases and J lost 1, with 11 bases in between. Germline CDR1 is LGHNA and CDR2 is YSLEER.

This specimen consisted of peripheral blood, obtained in a trial of Ad26.COV2.S vaccine versus placebo. This chain uses TRBV4-3 with TRBJ1-1; the D is unclear. This receptor was taken from a person between 18 and 59 years old who received the Ad26.COV2.S COVID-19 vaccine or a placebo. CDR3 loop: CASSQIFQKNTEAFF. For the CDR3, the DNA is TGCGCCAGCAGCCAAATTTTCCAGAAGAACACTGAAGCTTTCTTT.